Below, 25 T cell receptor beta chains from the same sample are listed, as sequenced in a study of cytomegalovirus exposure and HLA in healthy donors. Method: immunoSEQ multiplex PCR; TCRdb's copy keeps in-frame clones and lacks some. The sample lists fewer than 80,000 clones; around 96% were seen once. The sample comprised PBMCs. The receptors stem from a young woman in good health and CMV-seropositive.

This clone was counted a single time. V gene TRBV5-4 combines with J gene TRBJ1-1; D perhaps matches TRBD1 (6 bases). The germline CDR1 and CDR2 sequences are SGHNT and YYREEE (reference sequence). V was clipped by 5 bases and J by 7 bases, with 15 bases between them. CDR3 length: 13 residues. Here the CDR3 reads CASRLQGFSEAFF. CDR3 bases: TGTGCCAGCAGATTACAGGGCTTCAGTGAAGCTTTCTTT.

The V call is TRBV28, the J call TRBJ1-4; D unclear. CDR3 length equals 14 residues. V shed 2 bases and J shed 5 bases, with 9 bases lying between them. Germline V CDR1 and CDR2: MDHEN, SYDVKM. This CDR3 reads CASSLPVINEKLFF. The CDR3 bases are TGTGCCAGCAGTTTACCGGTGATCAATGAAAAACTGTTTTTT.

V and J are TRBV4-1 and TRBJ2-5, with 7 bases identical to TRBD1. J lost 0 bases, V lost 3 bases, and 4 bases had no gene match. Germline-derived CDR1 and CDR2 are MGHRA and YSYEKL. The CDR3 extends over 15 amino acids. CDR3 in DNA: TGCGCCAGCAGCCACACCGACAGGGACCAAGAGACCCAGTACTTC. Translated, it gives CASSHTDRDQETQYF.

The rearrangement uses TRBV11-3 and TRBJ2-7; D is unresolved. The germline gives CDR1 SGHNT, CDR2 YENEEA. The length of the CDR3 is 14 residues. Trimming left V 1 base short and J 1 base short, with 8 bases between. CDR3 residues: CASSLGPSSYEQYF. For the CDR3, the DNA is TGTGCCAGCAGCTTAGGTCCCAGTTCCTACGAGCAGTACTTC.

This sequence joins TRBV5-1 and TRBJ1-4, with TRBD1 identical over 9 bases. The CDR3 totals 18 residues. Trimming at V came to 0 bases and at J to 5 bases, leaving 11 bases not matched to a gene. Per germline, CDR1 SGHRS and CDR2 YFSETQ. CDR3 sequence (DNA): TGCGCCAGCAGCTTGGCCTGGACAGGGGATAAACGAAATGAAAAACTGTTTTTT. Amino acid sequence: CASSLAWTGDKRNEKLFF. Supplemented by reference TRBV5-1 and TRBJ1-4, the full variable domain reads KAGVTQTPRYLIKTRGQQVTLSCSPISGHRSVSWYQQTPGQGLQFLFEYFSETQRNKGNFPGRFSGRQFSNSRSEMNVSTLELGDSALYLCASSLAWTGDKRNEKLFFGSGTQLSVL.

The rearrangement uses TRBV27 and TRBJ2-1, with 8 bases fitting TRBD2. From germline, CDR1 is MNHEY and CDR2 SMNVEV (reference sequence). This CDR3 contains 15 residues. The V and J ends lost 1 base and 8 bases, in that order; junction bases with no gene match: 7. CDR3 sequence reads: CASSLFGRAADEQFF. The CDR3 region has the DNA TGTGCCAGCAGTTTATTCGGGAGGGCCGCGGATGAGCAGTTCTTC.

The CDR3 bases are TGTGCCAGCAGCTTAGTTCGGGGGGTAGGATACAATGAGCAGTTCTTC. Its protein is CASSLVRGVGYNEQFF. The gene calls are TRBV7-2 and TRBJ2-1, with 7 bases identical to TRBD2. With 1 base clipped from V and 4 bases from J, the junction kept 7 bases outside the gene matches. Germline lookup yields CDR1 SGHTA and CDR2 FQGNSA. The CDR3 length is 16 residues.

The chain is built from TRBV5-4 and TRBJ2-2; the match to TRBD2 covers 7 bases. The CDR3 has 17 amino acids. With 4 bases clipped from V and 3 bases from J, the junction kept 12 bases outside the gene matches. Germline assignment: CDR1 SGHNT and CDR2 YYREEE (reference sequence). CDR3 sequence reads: CASSPERGGPYTGELFF. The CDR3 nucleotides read TGTGCCAGCAGCCCCGAGCGGGGAGGGCCGTACACCGGGGAGCTGTTTTTT.

The CDR3 sequence is CASFGRGRAISEQFF. In DNA, the CDR3 is TGTGCCAGCTTTGGTCGGGGGAGGGCGATAAGTGAGCAGTTCTTC. J is TRBJ2-1 and V is TRBV28, with TRBD2 identical over 7 bases. Germline V lookup: CDR1 MDHEN, CDR2 SYDVKM. The junction had 16 bases not matched to a gene; V was cut back by 8 bases and J by 9 bases. The CDR3 consists of 15 residues.

CDR3 coding DNA: TGTGCCAGCACCCCGTGGGGGGGCTATGGCTACACCTTC. Translating gives CASTPWGGYGYTF. The chain joins TRBV6-1 to TRBJ1-2; possibly TRBD1 for D (5 bases). The CDR3 sequence is 13 residues long. Trimming took off 7 bases at V and 4 bases at J, with 13 bases between the two ends. The germline V gene has CDR1 MNHNS and CDR2 SASEGT.

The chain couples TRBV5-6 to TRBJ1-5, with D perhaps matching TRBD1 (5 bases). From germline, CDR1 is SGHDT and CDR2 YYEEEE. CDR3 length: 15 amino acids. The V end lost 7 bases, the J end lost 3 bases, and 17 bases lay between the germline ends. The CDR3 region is CASRRRGSSNQPQHF. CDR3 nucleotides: TGTGCCAGCCGGAGGCGGGGGTCCTCCAATCAGCCCCAGCATTTT.

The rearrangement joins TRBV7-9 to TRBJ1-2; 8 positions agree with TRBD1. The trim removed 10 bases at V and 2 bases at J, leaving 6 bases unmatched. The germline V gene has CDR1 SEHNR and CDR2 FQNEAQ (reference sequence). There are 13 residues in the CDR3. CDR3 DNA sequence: TGTGCCACCCGGACAGGGCCCAACTATGGCTACACCTTC. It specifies CATRTGPNYGYTF. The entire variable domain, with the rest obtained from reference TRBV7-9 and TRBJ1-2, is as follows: DTGVSQNPRHKITKRGQNVTFRCDPISEHNRLYWYRQTLGQGPEFLTYFQNEAQLEKSRLLSDRFSAERPKGSFSTLEIQRTEQGDSAMYLCATRTGPNYGYTFGSGTRLTVV.

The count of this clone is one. CDR3 coding DNA: TGTGCCAGCAGTTTATGGCTAGCGGGAGACCAGGGCACAGATACGCAGTATTTT. Translating it yields CASSLWLAGDQGTDTQYF. V usage is TRBV28 and J usage is TRBJ2-3; 10 bases align to TRBD2. This CDR3 is built from 18 residues. Trimming at V came to 0 bases and at J to 1 base, leaving 7 bases not matched to a gene. CDR1 is MDHEN, CDR2 SYDVKM, per germline.

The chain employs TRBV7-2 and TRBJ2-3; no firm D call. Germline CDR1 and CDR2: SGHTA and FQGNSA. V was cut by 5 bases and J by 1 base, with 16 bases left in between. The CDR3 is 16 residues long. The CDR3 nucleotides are TGTGCCAGCAGCAAAAATGGGCCTCCCCGCACAGATACGCAGTATTTT. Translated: CASSKNGPPRTDTQYF.

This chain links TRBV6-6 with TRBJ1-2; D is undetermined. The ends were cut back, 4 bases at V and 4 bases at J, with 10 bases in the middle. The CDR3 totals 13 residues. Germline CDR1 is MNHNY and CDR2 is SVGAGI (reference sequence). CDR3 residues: CASSFQQSYGYTF. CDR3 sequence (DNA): TGTGCCAGCAGTTTTCAACAAAGCTATGGCTACACCTTC.

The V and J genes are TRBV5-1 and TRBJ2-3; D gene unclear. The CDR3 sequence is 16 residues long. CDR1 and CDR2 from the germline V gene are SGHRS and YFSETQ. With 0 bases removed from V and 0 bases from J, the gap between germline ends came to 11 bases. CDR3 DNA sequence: TGCGCCAGCAGCTTGGCCAGAAACCCTAGCACAGATACGCAGTATTTT. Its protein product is CASSLARNPSTDTQYF.

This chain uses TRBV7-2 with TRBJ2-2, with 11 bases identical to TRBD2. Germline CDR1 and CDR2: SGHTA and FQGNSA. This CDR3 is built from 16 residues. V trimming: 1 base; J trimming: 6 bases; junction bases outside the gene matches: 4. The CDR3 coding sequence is TGTGCCAGCAGCTTAGTCCTAGCGGGAGGACCCGGGGAGCTGTTTTTT. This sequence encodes CASSLVLAGGPGELFF.

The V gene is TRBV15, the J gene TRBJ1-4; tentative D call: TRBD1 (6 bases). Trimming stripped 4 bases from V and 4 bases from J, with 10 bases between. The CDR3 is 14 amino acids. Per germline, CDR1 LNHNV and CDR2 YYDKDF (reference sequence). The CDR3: CATSKTGYNEKLFF. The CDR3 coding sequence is TGTGCCACCAGCAAAACAGGGTATAATGAAAAACTGTTTTTT.

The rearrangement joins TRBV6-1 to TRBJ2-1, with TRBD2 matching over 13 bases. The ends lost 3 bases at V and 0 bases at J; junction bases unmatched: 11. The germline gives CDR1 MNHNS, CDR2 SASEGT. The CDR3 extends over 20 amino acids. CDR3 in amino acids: CASSDGTSGTIPSSYNEQFF. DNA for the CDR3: TGTGCCAGCAGTGATGGGACTAGCGGGACCATCCCGAGCTCCTACAATGAGCAGTTCTTC.

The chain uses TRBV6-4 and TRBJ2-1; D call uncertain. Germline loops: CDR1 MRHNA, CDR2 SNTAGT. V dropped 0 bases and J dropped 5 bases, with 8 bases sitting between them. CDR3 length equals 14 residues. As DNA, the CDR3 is TGTGCCAGCAGTGACTCTATAGAGGACAATGAGCAGTTCTTC. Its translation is CASSDSIEDNEQFF.

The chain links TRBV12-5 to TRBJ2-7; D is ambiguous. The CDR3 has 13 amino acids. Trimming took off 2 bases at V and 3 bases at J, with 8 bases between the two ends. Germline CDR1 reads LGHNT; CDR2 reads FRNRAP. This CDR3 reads CASGLYGDYEQYF. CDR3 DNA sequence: TGTGCTAGTGGTTTGTACGGAGACTACGAGCAGTACTTC.

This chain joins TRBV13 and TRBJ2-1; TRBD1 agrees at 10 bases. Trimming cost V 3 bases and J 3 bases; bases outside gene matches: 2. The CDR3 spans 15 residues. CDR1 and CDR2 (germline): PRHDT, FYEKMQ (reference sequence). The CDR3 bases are TGTGCCAGCAGCTTTAGGACAGGGGGCTACAATGAGCAGTTCTTC. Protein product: CASSFRTGGYNEQFF.

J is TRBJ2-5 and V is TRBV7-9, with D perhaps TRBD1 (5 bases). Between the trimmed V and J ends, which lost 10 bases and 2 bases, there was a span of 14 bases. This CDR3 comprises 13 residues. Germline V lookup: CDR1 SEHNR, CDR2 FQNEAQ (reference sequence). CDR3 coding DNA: TGTGCCACGAGAGAACCAGGGCAAGAGACCCAGTACTTC. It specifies CATREPGQETQYF. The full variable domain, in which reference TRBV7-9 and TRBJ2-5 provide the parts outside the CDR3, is DTGVSQNPRHKITKRGQNVTFRCDPISEHNRLYWYRQTLGQGPEFLTYFQNEAQLEKSRLLSDRFSAERPKGSFSTLEIQRTEQGDSAMYLCATREPGQETQYFGPGTRLLVL.

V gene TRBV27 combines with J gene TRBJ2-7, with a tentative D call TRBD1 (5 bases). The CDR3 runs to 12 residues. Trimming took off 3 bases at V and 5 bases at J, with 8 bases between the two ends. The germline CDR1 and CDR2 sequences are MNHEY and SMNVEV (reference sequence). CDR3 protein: CASSFQGDEQYF. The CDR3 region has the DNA TGTGCCAGCAGTTTTCAGGGTGACGAGCAGTACTTC.

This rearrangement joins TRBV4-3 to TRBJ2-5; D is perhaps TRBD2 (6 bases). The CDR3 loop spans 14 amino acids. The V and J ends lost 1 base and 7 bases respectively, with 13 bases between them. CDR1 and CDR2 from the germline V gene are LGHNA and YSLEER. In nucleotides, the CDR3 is TGCGCCAGCAGCCAAGCACTAGCAGGAGGGACCCAGTACTTC. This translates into CASSQALAGGTQYF.